This T cell receptor (beta chain) was sequenced in a study of identical twins. The study's findings and limits: Monozygotic twins shared more out-of-frame TCR alpha than recombination models predicted. Twin-shared out-of-frame alpha sequences were enriched for low generation probability.

A template switching step contributed a universal primer site, while unique molecular identifiers were present in the cDNA. TCRdb reprocessed the 5' RACE reads with MiXCR, giving one entry per CDR3 protein. The sample holds more than 650,000 distinct CDR3 sequences, around 6% seen once. This clonotype appeared many times. The antigen is not known. The CDR3 length is 14 residues. V lost 4 bases, J lost 3 bases, and 6 bases stayed unmatched. Per germline, CDR1 SGHRS and CDR2 YFSETQ. The receptor's source is a man younger than 35 in good health. The V call is TRBV5-1, the J call TRBJ1-1, with 7 nucleotides matching TRBD1. The material sequenced was naive T cells sorted from blood. CDR3 loop: CASSPTGLDTEAFF. The CDR3 coding sequence is TGCGCCAGCAGCCCGACAGGGCTGGACACTGAAGCTTTCTTT.